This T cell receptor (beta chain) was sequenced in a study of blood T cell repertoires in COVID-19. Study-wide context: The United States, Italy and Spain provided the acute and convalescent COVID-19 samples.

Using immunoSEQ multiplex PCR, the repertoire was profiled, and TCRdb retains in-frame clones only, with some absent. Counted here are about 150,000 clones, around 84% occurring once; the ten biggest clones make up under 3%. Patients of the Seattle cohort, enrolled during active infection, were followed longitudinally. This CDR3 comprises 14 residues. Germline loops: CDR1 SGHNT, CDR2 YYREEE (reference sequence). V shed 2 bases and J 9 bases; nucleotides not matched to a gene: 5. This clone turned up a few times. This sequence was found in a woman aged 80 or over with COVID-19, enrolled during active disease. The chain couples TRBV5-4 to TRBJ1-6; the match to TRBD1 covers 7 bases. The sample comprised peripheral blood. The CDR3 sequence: CASSFTGAASPLHF. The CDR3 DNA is TGTGCCAGCAGCTTTACAGGGGCGGCTTCACCCCTCCACTTT.